This note documents a single T cell receptor beta chain sequence. Its antigen is as yet unknown. The data were taken from a study of T cell repertoires in cytomegalovirus infection. On the study more broadly: The authors relied on CMV epitopes, both recently identified HLA-C-restricted and well-studied HLA-B-restricted. Shared public TCR beta signatures pointed to both CMV infection and a matching HLA type.

Germline assignment: CDR1 SGHAT and CDR2 FQDESV (reference sequence). CDR3 size: 17 residues. V trimming: 5 bases; J trimming: 7 bases; junction bases outside the gene matches: 12. TCRdb recomputed calls from the reads with MiXCR, one row per CDR3 protein. Here the sample spans about 55,000 distinct CDR3 sequences, roughly 20% being singletons. Overall study results and limits: Cumulative frequency (of public TCR beta family members) identified carriers of CMV plus the relevant HLA. There were HLA-C-restricted CMV-specific TCR beta clonotypes dominating the ex vivo response.

The clonotype was recovered from a human donor in good health (CMV status not recorded). Some clones in this sample may be carry-over from other donors' samples. Material: CD8+ T cells from cultured PBMCs, obtained from culture after CMV antigen stimulation. The chain combines TRBV11-1 with TRBJ2-1, with 12 nucleotides matching TRBD1. Here the CDR3 DNA reads TGTGCCAGCAGCCACGGTGGCGGGACAGGGGGCCGAAATGAGCAGTTCTTC. Protein: CASSHGGGTGGRNEQFF.